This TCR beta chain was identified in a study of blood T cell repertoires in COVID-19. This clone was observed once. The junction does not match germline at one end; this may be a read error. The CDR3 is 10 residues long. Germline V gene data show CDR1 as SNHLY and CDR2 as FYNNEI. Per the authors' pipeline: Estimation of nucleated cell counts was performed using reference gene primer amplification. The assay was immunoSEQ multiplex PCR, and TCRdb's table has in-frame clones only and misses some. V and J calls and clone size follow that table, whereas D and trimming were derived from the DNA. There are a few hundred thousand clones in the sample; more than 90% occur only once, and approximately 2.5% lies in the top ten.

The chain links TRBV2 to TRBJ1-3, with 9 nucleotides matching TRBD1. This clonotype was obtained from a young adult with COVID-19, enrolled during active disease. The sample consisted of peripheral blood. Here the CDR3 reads CASSPGTGSF. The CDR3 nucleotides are TGTGCCAGCAGCCCCGGGACAGGGTCTTTT.